The clone carrying this TCR beta chain was observed a handful of times. The antigen remains undetermined. This CDR3 spans 11 amino acids. Germline-derived CDR1 and CDR2 are DFQATT and SNEGSKA (reference sequence). V was shortened by 5 bases and J by 5 bases, with 8 bases between the two germline ends. The authors prepared the TCRbeta library with unique molecular identifiers. MiXCR was run by TCRdb on the PCR reads, yielding one entry per CDR3 protein. The table lists 200,000 to 250,000 distinct CDR3 sequences, around 9.2% of them singletons, with less than 40% in the top ten. These data belong to a study of T-cell reconstitution after alpha-beta-depleted transplantation in children. Study-wide results and caveats: Surviving recipient T cells and thymic progenitors produced the high day-60 TCRbeta diversity seen in some patients. Newly produced T cells mostly provided counts and TCRbeta diversity after one year, as hyperexpanded clones declined. Several hundred graft clones that had expanded were reportedly the source of alpha-beta T cells about two months after transplant.

The chain joins TRBV20-1 to TRBJ2-3, with unresolved D. The source was PBMCs, mostly from graft donor cells, collected 360 days after TCRalphabeta/CD19-depleted stem cell transplant. The receptor comes from a male patient between 2 and 15 years old who had a stem cell transplant for acute myeloid leukemia, so the T cells may come from the graft donor. The CDR3 is CSARMVDTQYF. The DNA of the CDR3 is TGCAGTGCTCGTATGGTAGATACGCAGTATTTT.